The rows below give T cell receptor beta chains drawn from one sample of a study of blood T cells in healthy people across ages. TCRdb reanalysed the 5' RACE reads using MiXCR and keeps one entry per CDR3 protein. The data show some 1.5 million distinct CDR3 sequences, around 40% seen once. Source material: blood. These receptor sequences come from a woman under 30 in good health. Each CDR3 is given with its conserved first and last residue. D genes are given only for firm matches. The listing skips clone size in some rows; elsewhere it reads once, few, many or a size class.

v_call: TRBV12-3/TRBV12-4; cdr3_length: 13; clone_size: few; j_call: TRBJ1-1; d_call: TRBD1; cdr3_nt: TGTGCCAGCAGTCACAGGGGTGGCGCCGAAGCTTTCTTT; cdr3_aa: CASSHRGGAEAFF
v_call: TRBV7-2; cdr3_length: 15; clone_size: NA; j_call: TRBJ2-1; d_call: TRBD2; cdr3_nt: TGTGCCAGCAGCCGACGACTAGCGGGAGTGGATGAGCAGTTCTTC; cdr3_aa: CASSRRLAGVDEQFF
v_call: TRBV24-1; cdr3_length: 16; clone_size: NA; j_call: TRBJ2-3; d_call: NA; cdr3_nt: TGTACCACCAGTGGACGGCGACTAGGATTGTCAGATACGCAGTATTTT; cdr3_aa: CTTSGRRLGLSDTQYF
v_call: TRBV7-6; cdr3_length: 14; clone_size: NA; j_call: TRBJ2-3; d_call: NA; cdr3_nt: TGTGCCAGCAGCGTAGGAGTTAGCGCAGATACGCAGTATTTT; cdr3_aa: CASSVGVSADTQYF
v_call: TRBV20-1; cdr3_length: 14; clone_size: NA; j_call: TRBJ2-6; d_call: NA; cdr3_nt: NA; cdr3_aa: CSAVVASGANVQTF
v_call: TRBV29-1; cdr3_length: 16; clone_size: NA; j_call: TRBJ2-3; d_call: NA; cdr3_nt: TGCAGCGTTGAAGATTTTGCGGAGGGTAACACAGATACGCAGTATTTT; cdr3_aa: CSVEDFAEGNTDTQYF
v_call: TRBV4-1; cdr3_length: 15; clone_size: NA; j_call: TRBJ2-3; d_call: TRBD1; cdr3_nt: TGCGCCAGCAGCCACGTAGACAGGGGTGTAGATACGCAGTATTTT; cdr3_aa: CASSHVDRGVDTQYF
v_call: TRBV6-6; cdr3_length: 17; clone_size: few; j_call: TRBJ2-5; d_call: NA; cdr3_nt: TGTGCCAGCAGCCAAAGTGTAGGGGGGCCCAGCAGAGAGACCCAGTACTTC; cdr3_aa: CASSQSVGGPSRETQYF
v_call: TRBV20-1; cdr3_length: 13; clone_size: NA; j_call: TRBJ2-1; d_call: NA; cdr3_nt: TGCAGTGCTGGACAGACGTCGGGCTACGGACGGTTCTTC; cdr3_aa: CSAGQTSGYGRFF
v_call: TRBV20-1; cdr3_length: 13; clone_size: few; j_call: TRBJ2-1; d_call: NA; cdr3_nt: TGCAGTGCTAAGGAGGGAGCAGGGAATGAGCAGTTCTTC; cdr3_aa: CSAKEGAGNEQFF
v_call: TRBV3-1; cdr3_length: 16; clone_size: NA; j_call: TRBJ1-2; d_call: NA; cdr3_nt: TGTGCCAGCAGCCAAGATACGGTCGCAGTCTTTCGTGGCTACACCTTC; cdr3_aa: CASSQDTVAVFRGYTF
v_call: TRBV12-3/TRBV12-4; cdr3_length: 14; clone_size: few; j_call: TRBJ2-7; d_call: NA; cdr3_nt: TGTGCCAGCAGTCGAAGACCAGGACCATACGAGCAGTACTTC; cdr3_aa: CASSRRPGPYEQYF
v_call: TRBV14; cdr3_length: 13; clone_size: NA; j_call: TRBJ2-5; d_call: NA; cdr3_nt: TGTGCCAGCAGCCACCAACGGGGCGAGACCCGGTACTTC; cdr3_aa: CASSHQRGETRYF
v_call: TRBV15; cdr3_length: 13; clone_size: once; j_call: TRBJ1-6; d_call: NA; cdr3_nt: TGTGCCACCAGCAGAAGAGATAGTTCACCCCTCCACTTT; cdr3_aa: CATSRRDSSPLHF
v_call: TRBV20-1; cdr3_length: 15; clone_size: NA; j_call: TRBJ2-5; d_call: TRBD2; cdr3_nt: TGCAGTGCTATTACTAGCGGGGGCTCCCAAGAGACCCAGTACTTC; cdr3_aa: CSAITSGGSQETQYF
v_call: TRBV27; cdr3_length: 15; clone_size: many; j_call: TRBJ2-1; d_call: NA; cdr3_nt: TGCGCCAGCAGCTTCGACGGGAGCTCCTACAATGAGCAGTTCTTC; cdr3_aa: CASSFDGSSYNEQFF
v_call: TRBV19; cdr3_length: 12; clone_size: NA; j_call: TRBJ1-5; d_call: NA; cdr3_nt: TGTGCCACCCGAGTGGGGGGTCAGCCCCAGCATTTT; cdr3_aa: CATRVGGQPQHF
v_call: TRBV29-1; cdr3_length: 13; clone_size: NA; j_call: TRBJ2-7; d_call: NA; cdr3_nt: TGCAGCGTTGGTAGGTTCACCTACAATGAGCAGTACTTC; cdr3_aa: CSVGRFTYNEQYF
v_call: TRBV18; cdr3_length: 14; clone_size: NA; j_call: TRBJ2-7; d_call: TRBD2; cdr3_nt: TGTGCCAGCTCACCACCGGGACTAACCTACGAGCAGTACTTC; cdr3_aa: CASSPPGLTYEQYF
v_call: TRBV10-3; cdr3_length: 12; clone_size: few; j_call: TRBJ1-2; d_call: NA; cdr3_nt: TGTGCCATCAGCCTACCTCAGGGAGCCTACACCTTC; cdr3_aa: CAISLPQGAYTF
v_call: TRBV7-9; cdr3_length: 8; clone_size: NA; j_call: TRBJ2-1; d_call: NA; cdr3_nt: TGTGCCAGCAGCTTTCAGTTCTTC; cdr3_aa: CASSFQFF
v_call: TRBV5-5; cdr3_length: 13; clone_size: few; j_call: TRBJ1-2; d_call: TRBD1; cdr3_nt: TGTGCCAGCAGCGTTGACAGGGGCCATGGCTACACCTTC; cdr3_aa: CASSVDRGHGYTF
v_call: TRBV7-8; cdr3_length: 15; clone_size: NA; j_call: TRBJ2-2; d_call: TRBD1; cdr3_nt: TGTGCCAGCAGGCGTACAGGGGGCAGCGCCGGGGAGCTGTTTTTT; cdr3_aa: CASRRTGGSAGELFF
v_call: TRBV20-1; cdr3_length: 14; clone_size: NA; j_call: TRBJ1-2; d_call: NA; cdr3_nt: TGCAGTGCCTCGGGATCCCCTGTCGGAGGAGGCTACACCTTC; cdr3_aa: CSASGSPVGGGYTF
v_call: TRBV29-1; cdr3_length: 13; clone_size: few; j_call: TRBJ1-1; d_call: NA; cdr3_nt: TGCAGCGTTGGGGGCGGATTAAGGACTGAAGCTTTCTTT; cdr3_aa: CSVGGGLRTEAFF
v_call: TRBV7-9; cdr3_length: 14; clone_size: NA; j_call: TRBJ2-1; d_call: NA; cdr3_nt: TGTGCCAGCAGCTTAGCGGCCGGGTCGTATGAGCAGTTCTTC; cdr3_aa: CASSLAAGSYEQFF
v_call: TRBV27; cdr3_length: 14; clone_size: NA; j_call: TRBJ2-7; d_call: NA; cdr3_nt: TGTGCCAGCAGTTTTATGGGGGGCATCGGCGAGCAGTACTTC; cdr3_aa: CASSFMGGIGEQYF
v_call: TRBV29-1; cdr3_length: 16; clone_size: NA; j_call: TRBJ2-1; d_call: TRBD1; cdr3_nt: TGCAGCGCCGAGGGGGCGTTTGAGGAACACTACAATGAGCAGTTCTTC; cdr3_aa: CSAEGAFEEHYNEQFF
v_call: TRBV6-5; cdr3_length: 14; clone_size: NA; j_call: TRBJ1-1; d_call: NA; cdr3_nt: TGTGCCAGCAGTTACTCGAAGGCTGGGACTGAAGCTTTCTTT; cdr3_aa: CASSYSKAGTEAFF
v_call: TRBV25-1; cdr3_length: 14; clone_size: NA; j_call: TRBJ2-4; d_call: NA; cdr3_nt: TGTGCCAGCAGCCCACAGGGAGCCCAAAACATTCAGTACTTC; cdr3_aa: CASSPQGAQNIQYF
v_call: TRBV4-2; cdr3_length: 12; clone_size: once; j_call: TRBJ1-1; d_call: NA; cdr3_nt: TGTGCCAGCAGCCGCTCCCGGGGTGAAGCTTTCTTT; cdr3_aa: CASSRSRGEAFF
v_call: TRBV4-2; cdr3_length: 16; clone_size: NA; j_call: TRBJ1-4; d_call: NA; cdr3_nt: TGTGCCAGCAGCCAACCGATGGGAACAGACAATGAAAAACTGTTTTTT; cdr3_aa: CASSQPMGTDNEKLFF
v_call: TRBV28; cdr3_length: 17; clone_size: NA; j_call: TRBJ2-3; d_call: TRBD2; cdr3_nt: TGTGCCAGCAGTTCAATTAGCGGGAGTTGGAACACGGATACGCAGTATTTT; cdr3_aa: CASSSISGSWNTDTQYF
v_call: TRBV2; cdr3_length: 13; clone_size: NA; j_call: TRBJ2-5; d_call: NA; cdr3_nt: TGTGCCAGCATCCCCGACAGGCTAGAGACCCAGTACTTC; cdr3_aa: CASIPDRLETQYF
v_call: TRBV12-3/TRBV12-4; cdr3_length: 12; clone_size: NA; j_call: TRBJ2-7; d_call: NA; cdr3_nt: TGTGCCAGCAGTTTAACACCCGACGAGCAGTACTTC; cdr3_aa: CASSLTPDEQYF
v_call: TRBV6-1; cdr3_length: 17; clone_size: NA; j_call: TRBJ2-3; d_call: TRBD1; cdr3_nt: TGTGCCAGCAGGATACGACAGGGGATACTCCGGGCAGATACGCAGTATTTT; cdr3_aa: CASRIRQGILRADTQYF
v_call: TRBV29-1; cdr3_length: 16; clone_size: many; j_call: TRBJ2-1; d_call: NA; cdr3_nt: TGCAGCGTTCCCCTCGTTTTCGTCGGGATGTACAATGAGCAGTTCTTC; cdr3_aa: CSVPLVFVGMYNEQFF
v_call: TRBV4-1; cdr3_length: 18; clone_size: few; j_call: TRBJ2-3; d_call: TRBD2; cdr3_nt: TGCGCCAGCAGCCAAGATAGGCTAGCGGGGGGTAGCACAGATACGCAGTATTTT; cdr3_aa: CASSQDRLAGGSTDTQYF
v_call: TRBV11-2; cdr3_length: 16; clone_size: NA; j_call: TRBJ2-1; d_call: NA; cdr3_nt: TGTGCCAGCAGCTTAGTGGCGGTTGCCAATTACAATGAGCAGTTCTTC; cdr3_aa: CASSLVAVANYNEQFF
v_call: TRBV12-3/TRBV12-4; cdr3_length: 15; clone_size: few; j_call: TRBJ2-7; d_call: NA; cdr3_nt: TGTGCCAGCAGTTTAGTACAGGGAAGGTCCTACGAGCAGTACTTC; cdr3_aa: CASSLVQGRSYEQYF
v_call: TRBV4-3; cdr3_length: 17; clone_size: few; j_call: TRBJ2-7; d_call: TRBD1; cdr3_nt: TGCGCCAGCAGCCAATCCGCTTTTACAGGGGGCGGCTACGAGCAGTACTTC; cdr3_aa: CASSQSAFTGGGYEQYF
v_call: TRBV25-1; cdr3_length: 17; clone_size: few; j_call: TRBJ2-3; d_call: TRBD1; cdr3_nt: TGTGCCAGCAGTGAATTATGGGACAGGGGGCGAGCAGATACGCAGTATTTT; cdr3_aa: CASSELWDRGRADTQYF
v_call: TRBV12-3/TRBV12-4; cdr3_length: 15; clone_size: NA; j_call: TRBJ2-4; d_call: TRBD1; cdr3_nt: TGTGCCAGCAGTACGACCGGGACAGGGAGCGGTGAGCAGTACTTC; cdr3_aa: CASSTTGTGSGEQYF
v_call: TRBV12-3/TRBV12-4; cdr3_length: 15; clone_size: NA; j_call: TRBJ2-1; d_call: NA; cdr3_nt: TGTGCCAGCAGTTCGGACTTCTACGACTACAATGGGCAGTTCTTC; cdr3_aa: CASSSDFYDYNGQFF
v_call: TRBV7-9; cdr3_length: 13; clone_size: NA; j_call: TRBJ1-5; d_call: TRBD1; cdr3_nt: TGTGCCAGCAACAGGGGGCTTGGGCAGCCCCAGCATTTT; cdr3_aa: CASNRGLGQPQHF
v_call: TRBV12-5; cdr3_length: 17; clone_size: few; j_call: TRBJ2-5; d_call: NA; cdr3_nt: TGTGCTAGTGGAGGAGGGGACTTAACCCCCTACACAAATGAGCAGTACTTC; cdr3_aa: CASGGGDLTPYTNEQYF
v_call: TRBV6-2/TRBV6-3; cdr3_length: 15; clone_size: many; j_call: TRBJ2-1; d_call: TRBD2; cdr3_nt: TGTGCCAGCACGATCCTAGCGGGAGGGGACAATGAGCAGTTCTTC; cdr3_aa: CASTILAGGDNEQFF
v_call: TRBV6-6; cdr3_length: 14; clone_size: few; j_call: TRBJ2-3; d_call: TRBD2; cdr3_nt: TGTGCCAGCAGTGGGCGGGGGGGCACAGATACGCAGTATTTT; cdr3_aa: CASSGRGGTDTQYF
v_call: TRBV7-2; cdr3_length: 17; clone_size: few; j_call: TRBJ2-7; d_call: TRBD2; cdr3_nt: TGTGCCAGCAGCTTAGGTAGGGCCGGGACTACCTATTACGAGCAGTACTTC; cdr3_aa: CASSLGRAGTTYYEQYF
v_call: TRBV5-5; cdr3_length: 14; clone_size: NA; j_call: TRBJ1-2; d_call: NA; cdr3_nt: TGTGCCGGCAGCGCGCCCGACGCGCACTATGGCTACACCTTC; cdr3_aa: CAGSAPDAHYGYTF
v_call: TRBV4-3; cdr3_length: 16; clone_size: NA; j_call: TRBJ1-2; d_call: TRBD1; cdr3_nt: TGCGCCAGCAGCCAAGACCCGGGACAGGGGATTTATGGCTACACCTTC; cdr3_aa: CASSQDPGQGIYGYTF
v_call: TRBV5-5; cdr3_length: 15; clone_size: NA; j_call: TRBJ1-4; d_call: NA; cdr3_nt: TGTGCCAGCAGCTCGGTTTCAGTCCTTAGGGAAAAACTGTTTTTT; cdr3_aa: CASSSVSVLREKLFF
v_call: TRBV15; cdr3_length: 14; clone_size: NA; j_call: TRBJ2-1; d_call: NA; cdr3_nt: TGTGCCACCAGCAACGGACATGACTACAATGAGCAGTTCTTC; cdr3_aa: CATSNGHDYNEQFF